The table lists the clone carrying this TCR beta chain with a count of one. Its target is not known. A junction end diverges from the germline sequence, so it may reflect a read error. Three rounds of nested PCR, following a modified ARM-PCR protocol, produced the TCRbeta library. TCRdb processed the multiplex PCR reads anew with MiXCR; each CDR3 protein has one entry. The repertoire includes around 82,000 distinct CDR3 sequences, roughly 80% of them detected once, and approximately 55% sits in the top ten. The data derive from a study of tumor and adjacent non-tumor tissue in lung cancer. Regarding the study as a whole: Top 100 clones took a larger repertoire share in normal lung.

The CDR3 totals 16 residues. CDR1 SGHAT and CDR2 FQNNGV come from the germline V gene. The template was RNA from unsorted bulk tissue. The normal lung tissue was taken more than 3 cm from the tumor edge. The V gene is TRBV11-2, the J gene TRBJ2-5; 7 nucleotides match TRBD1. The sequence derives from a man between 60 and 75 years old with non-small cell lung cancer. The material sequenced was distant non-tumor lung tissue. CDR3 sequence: CDSSSTMRGPNETQYF. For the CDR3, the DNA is TGTGACAGCAGCTCCACAATGAGGGGGCCAAATGAGACCCAGTACTTC.